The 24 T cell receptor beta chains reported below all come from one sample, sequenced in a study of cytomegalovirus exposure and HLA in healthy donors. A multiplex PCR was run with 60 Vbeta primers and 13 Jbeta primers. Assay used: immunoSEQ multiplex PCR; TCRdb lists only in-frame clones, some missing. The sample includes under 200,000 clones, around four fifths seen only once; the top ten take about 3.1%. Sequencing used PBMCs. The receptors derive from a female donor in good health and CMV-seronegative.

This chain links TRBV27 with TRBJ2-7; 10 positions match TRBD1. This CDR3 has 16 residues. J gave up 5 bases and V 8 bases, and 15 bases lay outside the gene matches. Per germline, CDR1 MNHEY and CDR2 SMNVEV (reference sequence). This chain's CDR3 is CASYTLPGQGIDEQYF. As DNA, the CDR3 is TGTGCCAGCTACACTCTTCCGGGACAGGGGATCGACGAGCAGTACTTC.

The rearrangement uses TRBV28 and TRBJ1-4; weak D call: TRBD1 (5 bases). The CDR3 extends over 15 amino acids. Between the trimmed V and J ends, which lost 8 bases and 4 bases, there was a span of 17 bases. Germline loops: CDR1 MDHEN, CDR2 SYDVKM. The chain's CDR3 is CASQGAGVGNEKLFF. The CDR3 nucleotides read TGTGCCAGCCAAGGCGCGGGGGTGGGTAATGAAAAACTGTTTTTT.

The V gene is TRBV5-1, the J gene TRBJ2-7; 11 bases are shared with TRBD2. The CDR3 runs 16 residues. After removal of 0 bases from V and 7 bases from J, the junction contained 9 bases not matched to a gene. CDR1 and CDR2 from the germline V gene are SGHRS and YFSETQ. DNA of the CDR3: TGCGCCAGCAGCTTGGCCCCACTAGCGGGAGTGGGGGAGCAGTACTTC. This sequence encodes CASSLAPLAGVGEQYF.

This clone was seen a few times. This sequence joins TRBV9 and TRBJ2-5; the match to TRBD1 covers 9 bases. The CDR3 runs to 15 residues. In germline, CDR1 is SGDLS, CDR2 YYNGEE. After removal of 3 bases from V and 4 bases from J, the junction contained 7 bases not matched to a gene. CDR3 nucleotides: TGTGCCAGCAGCGCCCGGACAGGGGCTTTAGAGACCCAGTACTTC. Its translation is CASSARTGALETQYF.

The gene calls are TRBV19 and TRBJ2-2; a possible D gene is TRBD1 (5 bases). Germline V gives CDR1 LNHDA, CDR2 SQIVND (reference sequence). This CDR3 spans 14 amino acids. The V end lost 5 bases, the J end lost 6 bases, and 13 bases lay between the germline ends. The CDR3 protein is CASSAQGVAGELFF. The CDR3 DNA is TGTGCCAGTAGTGCACAAGGGGTGGCCGGGGAGCTGTTTTTT.

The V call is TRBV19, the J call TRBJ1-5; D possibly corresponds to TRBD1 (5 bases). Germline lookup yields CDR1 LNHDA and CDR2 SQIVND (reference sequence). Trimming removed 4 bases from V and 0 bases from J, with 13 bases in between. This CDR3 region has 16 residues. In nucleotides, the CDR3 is TGTGCCAGTAGTAATGGACAACGACATAGCAATCAGCCCCAGCATTTT. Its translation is CASSNGQRHSNQPQHF.

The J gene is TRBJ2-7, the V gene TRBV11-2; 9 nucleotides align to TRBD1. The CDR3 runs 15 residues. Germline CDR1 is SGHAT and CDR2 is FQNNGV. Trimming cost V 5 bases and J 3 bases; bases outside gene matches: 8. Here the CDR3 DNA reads TGTGCCAGCAGCAGCTCGGACAGGGGAGGCTACGAGCAGTACTTC. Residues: CASSSSDRGGYEQYF.

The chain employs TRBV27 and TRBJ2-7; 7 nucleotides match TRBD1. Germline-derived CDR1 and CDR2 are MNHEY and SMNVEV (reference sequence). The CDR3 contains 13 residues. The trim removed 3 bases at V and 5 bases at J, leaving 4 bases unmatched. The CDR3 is CASSLARGHEQYF. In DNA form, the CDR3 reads TGTGCCAGCAGTTTGGCTAGGGGGCACGAGCAGTACTTC.

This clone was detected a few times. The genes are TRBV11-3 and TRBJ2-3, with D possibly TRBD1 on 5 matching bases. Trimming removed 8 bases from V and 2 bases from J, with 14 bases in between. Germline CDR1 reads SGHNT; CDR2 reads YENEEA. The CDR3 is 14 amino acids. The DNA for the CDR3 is TGTGCCAGCTCAAGGGGCGTGGTCACAGATACGCAGTATTTT. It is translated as CASSRGVVTDTQYF.

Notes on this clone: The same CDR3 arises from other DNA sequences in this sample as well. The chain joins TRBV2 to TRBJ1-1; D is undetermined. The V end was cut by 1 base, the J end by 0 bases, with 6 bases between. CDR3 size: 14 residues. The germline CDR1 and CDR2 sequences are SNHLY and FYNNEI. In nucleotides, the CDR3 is TGTGCCAGCAGTGAAGGTCGTATGAACACTGAAGCTTTCTTT. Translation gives CASSEGRMNTEAFF.

CDR3 residues: CASSFPDRGPETEAFF. CDR3 bases: TGTGCCAGCAGTTTCCCCGACAGGGGCCCAGAGACTGAAGCTTTCTTT. The rearrangement joins TRBV28 to TRBJ1-1; TRBD1 aligns across 8 bases. The length of the CDR3 is 16 residues. Losses at the gene ends were 3 bases for V and 5 bases for J; bases not matched to a gene: 11. Germline-derived CDR1 and CDR2 are MDHEN and SYDVKM.

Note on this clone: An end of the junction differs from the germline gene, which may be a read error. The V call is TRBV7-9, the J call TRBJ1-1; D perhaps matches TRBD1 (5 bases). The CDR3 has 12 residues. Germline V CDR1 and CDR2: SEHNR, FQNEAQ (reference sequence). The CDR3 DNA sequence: TGTTCCAGCAGCCCGGTCAACAGGGAAGCTTTCTTT. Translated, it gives CSSSPVNREAFF. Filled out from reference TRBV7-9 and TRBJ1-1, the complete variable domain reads DTGVSQNPRHKITKRGQNVTFRCDPISEHNRLYWYRQTLGQGPEFLTYFQNEAQLEKSRLLSDRFSAERPKGSFSTLEIQRTEQGDSAMYLCSSSPVNREAFFGQGTRLTVV.

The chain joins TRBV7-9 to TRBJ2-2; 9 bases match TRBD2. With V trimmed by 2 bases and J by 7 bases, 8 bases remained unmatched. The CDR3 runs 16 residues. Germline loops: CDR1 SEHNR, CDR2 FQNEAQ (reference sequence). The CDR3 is CASSLWASGNLGELFF. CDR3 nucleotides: TGTGCCAGCAGCTTATGGGCTAGCGGGAACCTCGGGGAGCTGTTTTTT.

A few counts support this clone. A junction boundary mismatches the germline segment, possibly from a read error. CDR3 loop: CASSSGLATYNEQFF. CDR3 bases: TGTGCTAGCAGCAGCGGACTAGCGACCTACAATGAGCAGTTCTTC. V usage is TRBV7-7 and J usage is TRBJ2-1; TRBD2 matches at 9 bases. Germline CDR1 and CDR2: SSHAT and FNYEAQ (reference sequence). This CDR3 spans 15 amino acids. Full variable domain (outside the CDR3, taken from reference TRBV7-7 and TRBJ2-1): GAGVSQSPRYKVTKRGQDVTLRCDPISSHATLYWYQQALGQGPEFLTYFNYEAQPDKSGLPSDRFSAERPEGSISTLTIQRTEQRDSAMYRCASSSGLATYNEQFFGPGTRLTVL.

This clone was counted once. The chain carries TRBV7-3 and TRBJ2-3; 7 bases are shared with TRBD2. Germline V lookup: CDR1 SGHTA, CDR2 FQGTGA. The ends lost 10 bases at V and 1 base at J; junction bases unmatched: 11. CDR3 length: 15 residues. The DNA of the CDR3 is TGTGCCATCGAAGGGAGGCTAGCGGGCACAGATACGCAGTATTTT. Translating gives CAIEGRLAGTDTQYF.

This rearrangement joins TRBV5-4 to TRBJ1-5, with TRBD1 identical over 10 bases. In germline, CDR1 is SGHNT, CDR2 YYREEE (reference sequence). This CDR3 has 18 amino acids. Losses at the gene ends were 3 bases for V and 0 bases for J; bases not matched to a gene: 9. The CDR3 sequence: CASSSRDRGPYSNQPQHF. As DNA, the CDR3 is TGTGCCAGCAGCTCCCGGGACAGGGGACCTTATAGCAATCAGCCCCAGCATTTT.

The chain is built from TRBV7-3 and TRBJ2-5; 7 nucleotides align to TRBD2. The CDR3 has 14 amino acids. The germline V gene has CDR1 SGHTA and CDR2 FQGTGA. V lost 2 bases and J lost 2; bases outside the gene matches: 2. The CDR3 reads CASSLAGVQETQYF. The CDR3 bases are TGTGCCAGCAGCTTAGCGGGGGTACAAGAGACCCAGTACTTC.

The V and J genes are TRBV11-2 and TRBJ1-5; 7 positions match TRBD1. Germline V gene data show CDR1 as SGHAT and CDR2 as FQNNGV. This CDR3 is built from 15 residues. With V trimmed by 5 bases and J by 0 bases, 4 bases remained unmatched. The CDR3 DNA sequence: TGTGCCAGCAGCCGGGACAGCTATAGCAATCAGCCCCAGCATTTT. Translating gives CASSRDSYSNQPQHF.

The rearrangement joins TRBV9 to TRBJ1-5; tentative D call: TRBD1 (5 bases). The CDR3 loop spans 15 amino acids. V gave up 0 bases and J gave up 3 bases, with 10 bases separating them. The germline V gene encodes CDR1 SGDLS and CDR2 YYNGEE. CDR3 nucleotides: TGTGCCAGCAGCGTAGGAGTAGGGGCCAATCAGCCCCAGCATTTT. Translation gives CASSVGVGANQPQHF.

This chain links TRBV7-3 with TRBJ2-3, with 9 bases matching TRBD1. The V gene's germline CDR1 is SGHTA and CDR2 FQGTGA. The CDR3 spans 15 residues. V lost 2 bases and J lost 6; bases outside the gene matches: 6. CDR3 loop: CASSLGDRAGDTQYF. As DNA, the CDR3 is TGTGCCAGCAGCTTAGGGGACAGGGCCGGGGATACGCAGTATTTT.

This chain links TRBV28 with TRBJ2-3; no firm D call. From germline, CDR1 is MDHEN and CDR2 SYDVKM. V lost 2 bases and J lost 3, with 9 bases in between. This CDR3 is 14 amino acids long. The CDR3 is CASSLARLTDTQYF. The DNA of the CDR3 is TGTGCCAGCAGTTTAGCGAGGTTGACAGATACGCAGTATTTT.

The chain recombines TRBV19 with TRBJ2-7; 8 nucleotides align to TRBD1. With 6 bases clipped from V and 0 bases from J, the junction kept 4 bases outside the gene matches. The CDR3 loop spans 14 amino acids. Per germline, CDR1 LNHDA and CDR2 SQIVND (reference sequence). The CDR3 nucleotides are TGTGCCAGTAGCTTGGACAGGGCCTCCTACGAGCAGTACTTC. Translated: CASSLDRASYEQYF.

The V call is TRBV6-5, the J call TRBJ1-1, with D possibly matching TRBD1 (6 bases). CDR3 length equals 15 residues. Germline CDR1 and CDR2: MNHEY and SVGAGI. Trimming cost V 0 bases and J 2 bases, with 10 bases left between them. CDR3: CASSYSDRSNTEAFF. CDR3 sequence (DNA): TGTGCCAGCAGTTACTCGGACAGATCAAACACTGAAGCTTTCTTT.

Written as DNA, the CDR3 is TGTGCCAGCAGTCCCTTAGCGGGAGGCGGGGGAACGCAGTATTTT. Its translation: CASSPLAGGGGTQYF. This chain joins TRBV2 and TRBJ2-3; 10 nucleotides align to TRBD2. The CDR3 is made up of 15 amino acids. Germline V gene lookup returns CDR1 SNHLY and CDR2 FYNNEI. J gave up 9 bases and V 5 bases, and 11 bases lay outside the gene matches.